This TCR beta chain derives from a study of sequential checkpoint blockade in melanoma. Study-wide context: Patients were randomized 1:1 to nivolumab-then-ipilimumab or ipilimumab-then-nivolumab first-line. Both treatment sequences were followed by maintenance nivolumab.

Trimming shortened V by 5 bases and J by 0 bases, and 11 bases separated the two germline ends. The CDR3 length is 14 residues. Germline-derived CDR1 and CDR2 are MNHEY and SMNVEV (reference sequence). Sample treatment: randomized to nivolumab then ipilimumab (arm A) or the reverse (arm B). Live CD3+CD8+ CD19− CD56− cells were sorted from PBMCs. This clone came up once. Other DNA sequences of this sample code for an identical CDR3. The assay was immunoSEQ multiplex PCR, and TCRdb's table has in-frame clones only and misses some. The table lists about 11,000 clones, 77% of them singletons, with about 9.3% in the top ten.

Sequences were derived from CD8+ T cells sorted from blood (inferred from file names), sampled from a patient given nivolumab and ipilimumab in sequence. The TCR comes from a human donor with melanoma. This chain uses TRBV27 with TRBJ2-7, with a possible D match to TRBD1 (5 bases). CDR3 residues: CASSLRGGSYEQYF. In DNA form, the CDR3 reads TGTGCCAGCAGTCTTAGGGGCGGCTCCTACGAGCAGTACTTC.